A selection of T cell receptor beta chains follows, all from one sample in a study of fetal regulatory T cell absence and autoimmunity. Data came from immunoSEQ multiplex PCR; TCRdb stores just in-frame clones and leaves some out. The table lists 95,000 to 100,000 clones, 72% of them singletons. Sequenced material: pancreas tissue. The receptors stem from a male donor with IPEX syndrome. The CDR3 runs from the conserved cysteine through the conserved F or W. A D gene is named only where the DNA matches it firmly. Not all rows give a size; the values are once, few, many and, for expanded clones, a class.

>NA|NA|TRBJ1-5|TRBV5-1
CASSVSNQPQHF
TGCGCCAGCAGCGTTAGCAATCAGCCCCAGCATTTT
>few|NA|TRBJ1-2|TRBV5-1
CASSETYYGYTF
TGCGCCAGCAGCGAGACATACTATGGCTACACCTTC
>once|NA|TRBJ2-7|TRBV29-1
CSVVRVNEQYF
TGCAGCGTGGTCAGGGTAAACGAGCAGTACTTC
>few|NA|TRBJ1-2|TRBV19
CASRGYGYTF
TGTGCCAGTAGGGGCTATGGCTACACCTTC
>once|NA|TRBJ2-1|TRBV27
CASSFGGRNEQFF
TGTGCCAGCAGTTTCGGGGGGCGCAATGAGCAGTTCTTC
>NA|NA|TRBJ1-4|TRBV21-1
CASSKSTTNEKLFF
TGTGCCAGCAGCAAGTCAACAACTAATGAAAAACTGTTTTTT
>NA|TRBD2|TRBJ2-2|TRBV7-2
CASSKSGGAALNGELFF
TGTGCCAGCAGCAAAAGCGGGGGGGCCGCATTAAACGGGGAGCTGTTTTTT
>NA|TRBD2|TRBJ2-1|TRBV5-4
CASSLGGLASNEQFF
TGTGCCAGCAGCTTGGGGGGACTAGCGTCCAATGAGCAGTTCTTC
>NA|NA|TRBJ2-1|TRBV27
CASSGFPVSSYNEQFF
TGTGCCAGCAGTGGATTCCCGGTCTCCTCCTACAATGAGCAGTTCTTC
>NA|NA|TRBJ2-3|TRBV5-4
CASSFQGGSTDTQYF
TGTGCCAGCAGCTTTCAGGGGGGCAGCACAGATACGCAGTATTTT
>NA|NA|TRBJ2-2|TRBV5-1
CASSPRGNTGELFF
TGCGCCAGCAGCCCCAGGGGTAACACCGGGGAGCTGTTTTTT
>few|NA|TRBJ2-3|TRBV2
CASSTGVTDTQYF
TGTGCCAGCAGTACCGGGGTCACAGATACGCAGTATTTT
>few|NA|TRBJ1-5|TRBV6-1
CASSGGYSNQPQHF
TGTGCCAGCAGTGGGGGTTATAGCAATCAGCCCCAGCATTTT
>NA|TRBD2|TRBJ2-7|TRBV5-4
CASSSSGGYEQYF
TGTGCCAGCAGCTCTAGCGGGGGGTACGAGCAGTACTTC
>NA|TRBD2|TRBJ2-2|TRBV19
CASTFIRTSGINTGELFF
TGTGCCAGTACCTTTATACGGACTAGCGGGATTAACACCGGGGAGCTGTTTTTT
>NA|NA|TRBJ1-4|TRBV30
CAWSVQRDEKLFF
TGTGCCTGGAGTGTACAAAGGGATGAAAAACTGTTTTTT
>NA|TRBD2|TRBJ2-1|TRBV9
CASSVGTRSGEQFF
TGTGCCAGCAGCGTAGGGACTAGGAGTGGTGAGCAGTTCTTC
>few|NA|TRBJ2-7|TRBV5-4
CASSSPSYEQYF
TGTGCCAGCAGCTCGCCCTCCTACGAGCAGTACTTC
>NA|NA|TRBJ2-3|TRBV5-1
CASSLEGGPTDTQYF
TGCGCCAGCAGCTTGGAGGGGGGACCCACAGATACGCAGTATTTT
>NA|TRBD2|TRBJ2-1|TRBV11-2
CASSLTSGSYNEQFF
TGTGCCAGCAGCTTGACTAGCGGGAGCTACAATGAGCAGTTCTTC
>NA|NA|TRBJ2-1|TRBV7-9
CASSLGLVWDEQFF
TGTGCCAGCAGCCTAGGACTGGTTTGGGATGAGCAGTTCTTC
>NA|TRBD2|TRBJ2-5|TRBV6-5
CASTYGGQETQYF
TGTGCCAGCACCTACGGGGGGCAAGAGACCCAGTACTTC
>NA|NA|TRBJ2-3|TRBV4-1
CASSLGLIRADTQYF
TGCGCCAGCAGCCTCGGACTTATAAGGGCAGATACGCAGTATTTT
>NA|NA|TRBJ1-1|TRBV11-2
CASSLTGTNTEAFF
TGTGCCAGCAGCTTAACCGGGACGAACACTGAAGCTTTCTTT
>once|TRBD2|TRBJ2-7|TRBV5-4
CASSSVGLAGSEQYF
TGTGCCAGCAGCTCTGTCGGACTAGCGGGAAGCGAGCAGTACTTC
>NA|TRBD1|TRBJ1-6|TRBV4-1
CASSQGQGGNSPLHF
TGCGCCAGCAGCCAGGGACAGGGGGGGAATTCACCCCTCCACTTT
>few|NA|TRBJ2-7|TRBV30
CAHKARESQYF
TGTGCCCACAAGGCCCGGGAGAGTCAGTACTTC
>NA|TRBD2|TRBJ2-2|TRBV4-1
CASSHPRVGGLAGVAGELFF
TGCGCCAGCAGCCATCCTCGGGTAGGGGGACTAGCGGGAGTGGCCGGGGAGCTGTTTTTT
>few|NA|TRBJ1-1|TRBV4-2
CASSQGGSQNTEAFF
TGTGCCAGCAGCCAAGGGGGTAGTCAGAACACTGAAGCTTTCTTT
>NA|NA|TRBJ1-1|TRBV6-4
CASSVELNTEAFF
TGTGCCAGCAGTGTGGAGCTGAACACTGAAGCTTTCTTT
>NA|NA|TRBJ2-2|TRBV4-1
CASSQVRLATGELFF
TGCGCCAGCAGCCAAGTACGCCTAGCGACCGGGGAGCTGTTTTTT
>NA|NA|TRBJ1-2|TRBV6-5
CASTPAGVYYGYTF
TGTGCCAGCACCCCGGCCGGGGTTTACTATGGCTACACCTTC
>once|NA|TRBJ1-1|TRBV27
CASRLGAGGATEAFF
TGTGCCAGCCGACTGGGCGCGGGCGGGGCCACTGAAGCTTTCTTT
>once|NA|TRBJ2-3|TRBV6-4
CASNRQDGTDTQYF
TGTGCCAGCAATCGACAGGACGGCACAGATACGCAGTATTTT
>NA|NA|TRBJ1-1|TRBV30
CAWTVGNTEAFF
TGTGCCTGGACGGTAGGTAACACTGAAGCTTTCTTT
>few|NA|TRBJ1-6|TRBV30
CAWTGVGALHF
TGTGCCTGGACAGGGGTTGGGGCCCTCCACTTT
>NA|TRBD2|TRBJ2-7|TRBV13
CASSLAAGVSYEQYF
TGTGCCAGCAGCTTAGCGGCGGGGGTTTCCTACGAGCAGTACTTC
>NA|TRBD1|TRBJ2-5|TRBV13
CASSLGGQGKRTQYF
TGTGCCAGCAGCTTAGGGGGACAGGGAAAGAGGACCCAGTACTTC
>NA|NA|TRBJ2-7|TRBV27
CASSSGSSSYEQYF
TGTGCCAGCAGTTCCGGCAGTAGTTCCTACGAGCAGTACTTC
>NA|TRBD1|TRBJ1-5|TRBV10-3
CASSDRDQPQHF
TGTGCCAGCAGTGACAGGGATCAGCCCCAGCATTTT
>NA|NA|TRBJ2-7|TRBV7-2
CASSLVARGAYEQYF
TGTGCCAGCAGCTTAGTGGCAAGAGGGGCCTACGAGCAGTACTTC
>NA|TRBD2|TRBJ2-7|TRBV5-1
CASSGPSGRAVEQYF
TGCGCCAGCAGCGGACCTAGCGGGAGGGCCGTCGAGCAGTACTTC